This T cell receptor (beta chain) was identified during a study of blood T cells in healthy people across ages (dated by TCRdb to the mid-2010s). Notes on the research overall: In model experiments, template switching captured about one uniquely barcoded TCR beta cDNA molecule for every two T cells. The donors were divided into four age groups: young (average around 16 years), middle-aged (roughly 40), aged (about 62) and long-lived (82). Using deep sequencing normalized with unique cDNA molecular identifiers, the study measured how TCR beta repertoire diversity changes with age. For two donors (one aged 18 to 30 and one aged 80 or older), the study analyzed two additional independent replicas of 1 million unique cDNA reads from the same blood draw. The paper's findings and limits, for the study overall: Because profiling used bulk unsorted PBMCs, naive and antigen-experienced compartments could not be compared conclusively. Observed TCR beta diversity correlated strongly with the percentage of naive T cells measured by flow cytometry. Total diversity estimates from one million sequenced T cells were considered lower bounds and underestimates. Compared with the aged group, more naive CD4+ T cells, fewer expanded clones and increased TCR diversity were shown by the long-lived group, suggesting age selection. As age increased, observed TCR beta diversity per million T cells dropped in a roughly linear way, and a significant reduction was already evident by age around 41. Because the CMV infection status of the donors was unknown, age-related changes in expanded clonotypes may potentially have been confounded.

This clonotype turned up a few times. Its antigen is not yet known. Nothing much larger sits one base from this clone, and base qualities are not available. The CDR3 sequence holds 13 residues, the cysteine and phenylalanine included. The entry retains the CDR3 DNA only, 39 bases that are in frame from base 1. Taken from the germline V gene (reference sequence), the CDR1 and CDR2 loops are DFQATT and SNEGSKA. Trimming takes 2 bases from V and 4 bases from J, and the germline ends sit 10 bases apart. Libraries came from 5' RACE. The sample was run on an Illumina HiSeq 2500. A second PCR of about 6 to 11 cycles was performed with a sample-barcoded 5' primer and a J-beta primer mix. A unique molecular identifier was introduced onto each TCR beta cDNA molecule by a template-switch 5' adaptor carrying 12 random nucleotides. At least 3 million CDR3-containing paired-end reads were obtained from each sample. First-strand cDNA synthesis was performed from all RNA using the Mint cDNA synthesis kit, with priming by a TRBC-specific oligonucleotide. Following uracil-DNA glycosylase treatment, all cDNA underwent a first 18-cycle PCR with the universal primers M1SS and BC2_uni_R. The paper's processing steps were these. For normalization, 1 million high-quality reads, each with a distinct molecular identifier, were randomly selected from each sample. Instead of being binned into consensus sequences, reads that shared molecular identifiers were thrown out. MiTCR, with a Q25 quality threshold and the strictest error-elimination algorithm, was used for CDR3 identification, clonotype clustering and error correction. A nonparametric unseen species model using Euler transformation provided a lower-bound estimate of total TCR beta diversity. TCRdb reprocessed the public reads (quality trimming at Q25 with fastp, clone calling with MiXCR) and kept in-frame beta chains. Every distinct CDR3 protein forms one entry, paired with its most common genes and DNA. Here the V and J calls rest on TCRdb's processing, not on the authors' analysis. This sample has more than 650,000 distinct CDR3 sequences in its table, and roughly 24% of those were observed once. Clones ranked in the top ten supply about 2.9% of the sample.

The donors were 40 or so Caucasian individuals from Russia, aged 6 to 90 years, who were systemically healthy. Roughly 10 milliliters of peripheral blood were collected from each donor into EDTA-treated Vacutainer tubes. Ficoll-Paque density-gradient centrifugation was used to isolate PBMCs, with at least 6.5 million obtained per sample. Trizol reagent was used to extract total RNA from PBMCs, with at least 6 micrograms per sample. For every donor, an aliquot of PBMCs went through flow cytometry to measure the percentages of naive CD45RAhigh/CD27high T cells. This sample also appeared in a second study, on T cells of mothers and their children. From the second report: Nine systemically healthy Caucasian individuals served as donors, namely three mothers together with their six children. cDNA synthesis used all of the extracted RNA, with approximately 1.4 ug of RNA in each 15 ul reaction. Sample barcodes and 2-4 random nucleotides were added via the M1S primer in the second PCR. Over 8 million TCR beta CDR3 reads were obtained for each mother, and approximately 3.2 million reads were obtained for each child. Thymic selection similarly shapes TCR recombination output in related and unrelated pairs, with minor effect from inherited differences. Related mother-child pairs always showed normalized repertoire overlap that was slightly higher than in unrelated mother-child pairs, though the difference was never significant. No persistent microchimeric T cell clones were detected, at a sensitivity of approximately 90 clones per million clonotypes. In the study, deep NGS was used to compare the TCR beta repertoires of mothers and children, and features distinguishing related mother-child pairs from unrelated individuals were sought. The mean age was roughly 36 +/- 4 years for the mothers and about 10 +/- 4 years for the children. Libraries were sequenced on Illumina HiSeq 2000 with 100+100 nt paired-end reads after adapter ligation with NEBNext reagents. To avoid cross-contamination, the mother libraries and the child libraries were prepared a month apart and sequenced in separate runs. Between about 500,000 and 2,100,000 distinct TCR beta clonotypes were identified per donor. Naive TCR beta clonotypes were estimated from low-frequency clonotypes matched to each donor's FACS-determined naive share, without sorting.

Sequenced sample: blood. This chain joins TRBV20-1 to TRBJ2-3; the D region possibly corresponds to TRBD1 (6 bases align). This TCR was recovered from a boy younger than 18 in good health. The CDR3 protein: CSARFAGADTQYF. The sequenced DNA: TGCAGTGCTAGATTCGCAGGGGCAGATACGCAGTATTTT.